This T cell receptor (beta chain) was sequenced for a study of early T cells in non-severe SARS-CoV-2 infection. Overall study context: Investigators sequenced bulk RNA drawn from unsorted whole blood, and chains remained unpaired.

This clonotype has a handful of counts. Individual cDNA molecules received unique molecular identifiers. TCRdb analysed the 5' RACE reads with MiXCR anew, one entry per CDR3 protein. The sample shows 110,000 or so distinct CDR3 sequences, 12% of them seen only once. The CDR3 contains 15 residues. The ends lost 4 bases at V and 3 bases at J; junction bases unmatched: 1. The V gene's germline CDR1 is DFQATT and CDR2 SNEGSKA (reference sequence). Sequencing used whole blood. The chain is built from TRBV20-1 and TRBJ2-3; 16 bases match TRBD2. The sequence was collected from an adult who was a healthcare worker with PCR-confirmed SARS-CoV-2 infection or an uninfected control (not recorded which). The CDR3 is CSATGLAGGTDTQYF. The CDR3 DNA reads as TGCAGTGCTACGGGACTAGCGGGAGGGACAGATACGCAGTATTTT.